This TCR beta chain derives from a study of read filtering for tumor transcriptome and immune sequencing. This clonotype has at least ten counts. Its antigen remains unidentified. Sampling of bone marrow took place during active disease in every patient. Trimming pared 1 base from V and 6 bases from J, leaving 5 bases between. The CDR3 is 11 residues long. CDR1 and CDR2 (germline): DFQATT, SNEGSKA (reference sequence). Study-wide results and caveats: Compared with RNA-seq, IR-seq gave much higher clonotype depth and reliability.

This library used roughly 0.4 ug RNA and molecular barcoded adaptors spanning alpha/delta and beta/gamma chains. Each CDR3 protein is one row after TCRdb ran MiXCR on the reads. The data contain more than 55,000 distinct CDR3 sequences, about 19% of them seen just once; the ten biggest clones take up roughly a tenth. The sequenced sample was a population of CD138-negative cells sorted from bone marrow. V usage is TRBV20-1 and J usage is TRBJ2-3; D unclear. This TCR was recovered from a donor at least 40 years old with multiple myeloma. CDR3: CSARVIDTQYF. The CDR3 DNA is TGCAGTGCTAGAGTTATCGATACGCAGTATTTT.